The source of this T cell receptor (beta chain) is a study of blood T cell repertoires in COVID-19. At the level of the study: Researchers got acute and convalescent COVID-19 samples from the United States, Italy and Spain. T cells, B-cell-depleted T cells, or PBMCs provided the cDNA or gDNA that served as material.

In the original analysis: Amplification from reference gene primers served as the basis for estimated nucleated cell counts. Data came from immunoSEQ multiplex PCR; TCRdb stores just in-frame clones and leaves some out. The V and J calls and the clone size are those of that table, but D and trimming were determined from the DNA. Of roughly 100,000 clones in the sample, around 80% are singletons; the top ten hold 15%. The CDR3 spans 14 residues. CDR1 and CDR2 from the germline V gene are SGHRS and YFSETQ. V shed 4 bases, J shed 5 bases, and the junction held 6 bases outside the gene matches. The sample comprised peripheral blood. The J gene is TRBJ2-3, the V gene TRBV5-1; 8 bases fit TRBD1. The sequence derives from a woman of 80 years or more with acute or convalescent COVID-19. DNA for the CDR3: TGCGCCAGCAGCCCTGGGACAGGTCAAGATACGCAGTATTTT. Translating gives CASSPGTGQDTQYF. The variable domain in full, completed from reference TRBV5-1 and TRBJ2-3, reads KAGVTQTPRYLIKTRGQQVTLSCSPISGHRSVSWYQQTPGQGLQFLFEYFSETQRNKGNFPGRFSGRQFSNSRSEMNVSTLELGDSALYLCASSPGTGQDTQYFGPGTRLTVL.